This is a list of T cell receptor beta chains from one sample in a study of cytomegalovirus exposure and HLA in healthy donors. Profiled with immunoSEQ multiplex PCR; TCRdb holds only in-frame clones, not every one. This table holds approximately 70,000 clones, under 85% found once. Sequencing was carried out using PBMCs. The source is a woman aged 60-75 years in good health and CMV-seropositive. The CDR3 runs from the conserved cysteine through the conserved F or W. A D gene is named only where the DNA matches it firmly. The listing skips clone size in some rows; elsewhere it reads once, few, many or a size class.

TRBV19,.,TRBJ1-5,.,TGTGCCAGTAGTACGACAGGAACGGGGTATAGCAATCAGCCCCAGCATTTT,CASSTTGTGYSNQPQHF
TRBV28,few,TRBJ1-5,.,TGTGCCAGCAGGCAGGGGCTGGATCAGCCCCAGCATTTT,CASRQGLDQPQHF
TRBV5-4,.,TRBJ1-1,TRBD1,TGTGCCAGCAGCCGGGGGGCAGGGGGCTTGACTGAAGCTTTCTTT,CASSRGAGGLTEAFF
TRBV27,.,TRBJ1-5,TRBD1,TGTGCCAGCAGTTTCCAGGGGGGTGGACAGCCCCAGCATTTT,CASSFQGGGQPQHF
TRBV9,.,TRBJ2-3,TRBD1,TGTGCCAGCAGCGTCCGACAGGGGGCAGATACGCAGTATTTT,CASSVRQGADTQYF
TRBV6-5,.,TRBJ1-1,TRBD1,TGTGCCAGCAGTTACACCAGCGACAGGGGAACTGAAGCTTTCTTT,CASSYTSDRGTEAFF
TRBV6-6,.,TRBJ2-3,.,TGTGCCAGCAGTCCCCTGACTAGCACAGATACGCAGTATTTT,CASSPLTSTDTQYF
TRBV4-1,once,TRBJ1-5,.,TGCGCCAGCAGTAAAGAGTCCCAGGGTCACAATCAGCCCCAGCATTTT,CASSKESQGHNQPQHF
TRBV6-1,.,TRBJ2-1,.,TGTGCCAGCACCACCGGAGGGCTCTCGAGGAATGAGCAGTTCTTC,CASTTGGLSRNEQFF
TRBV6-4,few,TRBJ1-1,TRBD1,TGTGCCAGCAGAGGTGGACAGGACACTGAAGCTTTCTTT,CASRGGQDTEAFF
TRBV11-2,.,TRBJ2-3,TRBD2,TGTGCCAGCAGCTTCATTGCTAGCGGGGGAGCACAGATAACGCAGTATTTT,CASSFIASGGAQITQYF
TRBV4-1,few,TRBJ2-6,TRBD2,TGCGCCAGCAACGGGGGGATCGGGGCCAACGTCCTGACTTTC,CASNGGIGANVLTF
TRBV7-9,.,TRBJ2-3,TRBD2,TGTGCCAGCAGCACAGGTAGCGGGGCCACAGATACGCAGTATTTT,CASSTGSGATDTQYF
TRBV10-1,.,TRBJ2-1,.,TGCGCCAGCAGCCAAGGGGGTGAGCAGTTCTTC,CASSQGGEQFF
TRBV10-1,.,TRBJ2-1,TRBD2,TGCGCCAGCAGTGAACGCCTAGCGGGGATCAATGAGCAGTTCTTC,CASSERLAGINEQFF
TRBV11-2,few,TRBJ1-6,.,TGTGCCAGCAGCTTAGATCCAGGGGCTAATTCACCCCTCCACTTT,CASSLDPGANSPLHF
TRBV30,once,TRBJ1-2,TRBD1,TGTGCCTGGAGGGCCGGACAGGGGGCTTACTATGGCTACACCTTC,CAWRAGQGAYYGYTF
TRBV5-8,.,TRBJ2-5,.,TGTGCCAGCAGCCCCGGACAGAGACAAGAGACCCAGTACTTC,CASSPGQRQETQYF
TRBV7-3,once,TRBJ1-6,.,TGTGCCAGCAGCTCGGGACATGATAATTCACCCCTCCACTTT,CASSSGHDNSPLHF
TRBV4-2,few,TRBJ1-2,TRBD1,TGTGCCAGCAGCCAAGCTACAGGGGACTATGGCTACACCTTC,CASSQATGDYGYTF
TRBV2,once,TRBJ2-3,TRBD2,TGTGCCAGCAGACCCGAGAGACTAGCGGGAGCTACCACAGATACGCAGTATTTT,CASRPERLAGATTDTQYF
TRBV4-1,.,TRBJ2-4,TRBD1,TGCGCCAGCAGCCAAATGTGGCAGGGGGTAGCCAAAAACATTCAGTACTTC,CASSQMWQGVAKNIQYF
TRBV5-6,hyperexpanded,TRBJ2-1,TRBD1,TGTGCCAGCAGCTTCGGGGACAGGGCCTACAATGAGCAGTTCTTC,CASSFGDRAYNEQFF
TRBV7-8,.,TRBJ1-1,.,TGTGCCAGCAGCTTAGTGGGCCAGAACACTGAAGCTTTCTTT,CASSLVGQNTEAFF
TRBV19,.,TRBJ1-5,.,TGTGCCAGTAGTATGGGCAGGGAACATCAGCCCCAGCATTTT,CASSMGREHQPQHF
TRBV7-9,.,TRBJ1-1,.,TGTGCCAGCAGCTTAGAACAGGGAATCACTGAAGCTTTCTTT,CASSLEQGITEAFF
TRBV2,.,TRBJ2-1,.,TGTGCCAGCAGTGAAATTCCGGGCGGGGAGCAGTTCTTC,CASSEIPGGEQFF
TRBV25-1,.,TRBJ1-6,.,TGTGCCAGCAGTACCGACAGAGACCCAATGGGTTCACCCCTCCACTTT,CASSTDRDPMGSPLHF
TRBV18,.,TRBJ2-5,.,TGTGCCAGCTCACCGACAGGACAAGAGACCCAGTACTTC,CASSPTGQETQYF
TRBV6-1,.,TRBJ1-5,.,TGTGCCAGCAGTGAAGTTACGGGGAGCAATCAGCCCCAGCATTTT,CASSEVTGSNQPQHF
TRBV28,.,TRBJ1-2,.,TGTGCCAGCCAATCGCCACACAACTATGGCTACACCTTC,CASQSPHNYGYTF
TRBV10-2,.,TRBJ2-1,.,TGCGCCAGCAGTGAGACTAGGAATGAGCAGTTCTTC,CASSETRNEQFF